The clone carrying this T cell receptor beta chain has a single count. What it recognizes is unknown. The sample originates from a study of blood T cell dynamics during melanoma immunotherapy. Study observations and caveats: Clones driving repertoire changes may be melanoma-specific or general immune activation.

Data came from immunoSEQ multiplex PCR; TCRdb stores just in-frame clones and leaves some out. The sample shows tens of thousands of clones, around 90% of them seen only once. CDR1 DFQATT and CDR2 SNEGSKA come from the germline V gene (reference sequence). The CDR3 sequence is 11 residues long. The V end was cut by 7 bases, the J end by 6 bases, with 11 bases between. The time point denotes: pre-treatment baseline. Patients with prior systemic cancer treatment, concomitant immunosuppressants, or other active malignancies were excluded. The chain employs TRBV20-1 and TRBJ2-3; a possible D gene is TRBD2 (6 bases). The sequences come from blood, collected from a patient treated with checkpoint blockade. This receptor was taken from a human donor with melanoma. CDR3 nucleotides: TGCAGTGTTCGGAGGGCGGATACGCAGTATTTT. This gives the protein CSVRRADTQYF.